The sample holds a few counts of the clone carrying this T cell receptor delta chain. The same CDR3 can be traced to other DNA sequences in this sample. TCRdb ran CATT on the RT-PCR reads. The sample includes 1,100 or so delta-chain clones, about 1.5% of them seen just once. These data come from a study of gamma-delta T cells after stem cell transplantation. V shed 5 bases and J 0 bases; nucleotides not matched to a gene: 8. The CDR3 contains 16 residues. Germline CDR1 GEAIGNYY, CDR2 EKD. Sequencing was performed on gamma-delta T cells. The origin of this receptor is a human donor. It is not recorded whose cells these are; they may come from a transplant donor. This chain connects TRDV2 to TRDJ1, with TRDD3 matching over 10 bases. CDR3 amino acids: CACGPLLGDYTDKLIF. CDR3 nucleotides: TGTGCCTGTGGCCCACTACTGGGGGATTACACCGATAAACTCATCTTT.